The present T cell receptor (beta chain) was sequenced within a study of memory CD8 T cells in hepatitis C reinfection. As for the study in general: Samples late or after reinfection came 12 to 24 weeks post-detection. Study-level results: Only a handful of donors prevented definitive conclusions about public clonotypes.

CDR3 length: 12 residues. The germline V gene has CDR1 SGHVS and CDR2 FQNEAQ. V was pared by 1 base and J by 8 bases, with 7 bases between. Stated time point: late/post reinfection, 12 to 24 weeks after detection. The sorted cells went straight to TCR sequencing with no prior in vitro expansion. People who inject drugs from Montreal's HEPCO study were the donors. Turning to this clone: Its antigen is not known.

This table comes from immunoSEQ multiplex PCR, and its TCRdb copy is limited to in-frame clones, with some not included. Of some 50,000 clones in the sample, roughly nine tenths were seen once. The V call is TRBV7-8, the J call TRBJ2-3; no firm D call. The source of this sequence is a man younger than 30 with hepatitis C virus infection. The sample comprised naive CD8+ T cells sorted from blood. The CDR3 coding sequence is TGTGCCAGCAGCTTAGAGCCCCCTACGCAGTATTTT. Its protein product is CASSLEPPTQYF. Together with reference TRBV7-8 and TRBJ2-3, the CDR3 gives the full variable domain: GAGVSQSPRYKVAKRGQDVALRCDPISGHVSLFWYQQALGQGPEFLTYFQNEAQLDKSGLPSDRFFAERPEGSVSTLKIQRTQQEDSAVYLCASSLEPPTQYFGPGTRLTVL.